Listed here are 21 T cell receptor beta chains from one sample, sequenced in a study of identical twins' blood T cells. TCRdb re-called the 5' RACE reads through MiXCR, storing one row per CDR3 protein. This sample carries 350,000 to 450,000 distinct CDR3 sequences, 28% of them seen once, and the ten largest clones take 5.5% to 6.5%. Source material: PBMCs. These receptors all stem from a woman aged 18-55 years in good health.

This clonotype was observed a few times. The rearrangement joins TRBV19 to TRBJ1-1; no firm D call. The V end was cut by 6 bases, the J end by 1 base, with 9 bases between. Germline V lookup: CDR1 LNHDA, CDR2 SQIVND (reference sequence). The CDR3 loop spans 13 amino acids. The CDR3 sequence: CASRLDPNTEAFF. CDR3 DNA sequence: TGTGCCAGTAGATTGGACCCGAACACTGAAGCTTTCTTT.

The chain recombines TRBV9 with TRBJ2-7, with D uncertain. Trimming removed 3 bases from V and 2 bases from J, with 9 bases in between. This CDR3 has 13 residues. The V gene's germline CDR1 is SGDLS and CDR2 YYNGEE. CDR3: CASSAPAPYEQYF. As DNA, the CDR3 is TGTGCCAGCAGCGCGCCCGCCCCCTACGAGCAGTACTTC.

In this sample, this clonotype turned up many times. This chain joins TRBV6-5 and TRBJ1-6; D is possibly TRBD1 (5 bases). Germline CDR1 and CDR2: MNHEY and SVGAGI. V lost 5 bases and J lost 5, with 10 bases in between. The CDR3 totals 14 residues. In DNA form, the CDR3 reads TGTGCCAGCAGTCCTAGGGGAAATAATTCACCCCTCCACTTT. It translates to CASSPRGNNSPLHF.

The V call is TRBV4-3, the J call TRBJ2-7; unclear D gene. The germline V gene encodes CDR1 LGHNA and CDR2 YSLEER. The CDR3 sequence is 16 residues long. Trimming pared 0 bases from V and 4 bases from J, leaving 16 bases between. The CDR3 DNA reads as TGCGCCAGCAGCCAAGAATTCGGCTGGAATTCGTACGAGCAGTACTTC. Protein product: CASSQEFGWNSYEQYF.

The chain uses TRBV6-2 or TRBV6-3 and TRBJ2-1; 13 bases align to TRBD2. The V gene end was trimmed by 4 bases and the J gene end by 5 bases; junction bases not matched to a gene: 11. This CDR3 has 18 residues. Germline V lookup: CDR1 MNHEY, CDR2 SVGEGT. DNA for the CDR3: TGTGCCAGCAGTTTATGGACTAGCGGGGGTTCTGGGGACAATGAGCAGTTCTTC. It translates to CASSLWTSGGSGDNEQFF.

V is TRBV7-9 and J is TRBJ2-4; D is ambiguous. From germline, CDR1 is SEHNR and CDR2 FQNEAQ (reference sequence). Trimming stripped 3 bases from V and 3 bases from J, with 12 bases between. CDR3 size: 15 residues. This CDR3 reads CASSLGPSDKNIQYF. CDR3 in DNA: TGTGCCAGCAGCTTGGGCCCGTCGGACAAAAACATTCAGTACTTC.

This clonotype was observed a handful of times. CDR3 coding DNA: TGTGCCAGCACTAACAGGGGAGCCTCACCCCTCCACTTT. As protein: CASTNRGASPLHF. V and J are TRBV6-6 and TRBJ1-6, with 7 bases aligning to TRBD1. Germline CDR1 MNHNY, CDR2 SVGAGI (reference sequence). The CDR3 runs 13 residues. The V gene end was trimmed by 7 bases and the J gene end by 10 bases; junction bases not matched to a gene: 7.

This clonotype has at least ten counts. This sequence joins TRBV3-1 and TRBJ1-1; perhaps TRBD1 as D (5 bases). V lost 1 base, J lost 6 bases, and 12 bases lay in between. There are 14 residues in the CDR3. Germline CDR1 reads LGHDT; CDR2 reads YNNKEL (reference sequence). CDR3 residues: CASSQGQGPSEAFF. The CDR3 region has the DNA TGTGCCAGCAGCCAAGGGCAGGGACCCTCTGAAGCTTTCTTT.

The chain joins TRBV9 to TRBJ1-1; possibly TRBD1 for D (5 bases). The length of the CDR3 is 15 residues. Trimming took off 3 bases at V and 3 bases at J, with 15 bases between the two ends. The V gene's germline CDR1 is SGDLS and CDR2 YYNGEE. The CDR3 loop reads CASSGRGVGDTEAFF. CDR3 nucleotides: TGTGCCAGCAGCGGCCGAGGGGTTGGGGACACTGAAGCTTTCTTT. The full variable domain, completed using reference TRBV9 and TRBJ1-1, is DSGVTQTPKHLITATGQRVTLRCSPRSGDLSVYWYQQSLDQGLQFLIQYYNGEERAKGNILERFSAQQFPDLHSELNLSSLELGDSALYFCASSGRGVGDTEAFFGQGTRLTVV.

The chain uses TRBV7-9 and TRBJ1-1; TRBD1 aligns across 7 bases. Germline-derived CDR1 and CDR2 are SEHNR and FQNEAQ (reference sequence). The CDR3 has 16 amino acids. Trimming cost V 6 bases and J 5 bases; bases outside gene matches: 15. In nucleotides, the CDR3 is TGTGCCAGCAGTCACCGACAGGGTACTGGGAATACTGAAGCTTTCTTT. Its translation is CASSHRQGTGNTEAFF.

This clonotype was counted many times. This chain links TRBV12-3 or TRBV12-4 with TRBJ1-6; D call uncertain. The V end lost 6 bases, the J end lost 7 bases, and 13 bases lay between the germline ends. This CDR3 contains 14 residues. CDR3 loop: CASSSAAKNSPLHF. Here the CDR3 DNA reads TGTGCCAGCAGCTCAGCGGCGAAGAATTCACCCCTCCACTTT.

This clonotype was seen more than once but under ten times. The V call is TRBV11-2, the J call TRBJ2-2; the D gene is possibly TRBD2 (5 bases). The V gene's germline CDR1 is SGHAT and CDR2 FQNNGV. The length of the CDR3 is 16 residues. V dropped 4 bases and J dropped 1 base, with 13 bases sitting between them. The CDR3 here is CASSYPGKMNTGELFF. Written as DNA, the CDR3 is TGTGCCAGCAGCTACCCGGGAAAGATGAACACCGGGGAGCTGTTTTTT.

This clonotype has only a few counts. The chain has TRBV20-1 and TRBJ2-2, with 7 nucleotides matching TRBD2. This CDR3 spans 12 amino acids. Germline CDR1 reads DFQATT; CDR2 reads SNEGSKA (reference sequence). Trimming took 6 bases from V and 6 from J; bases not matched to a gene: 4. The CDR3 sequence: CSAPGLPGELFF. CDR3 sequence (DNA): TGCAGTGCCCCGGGACTACCCGGGGAGCTGTTTTTT.

This clonotype has a handful of counts. The chain couples TRBV18 to TRBJ1-5; a weak D match, TRBD1 (6 bases). This CDR3 has 15 amino acids. Per germline, CDR1 KGHSH and CDR2 LQKENI. Trimming stripped 2 bases from V and 11 bases from J, with 19 bases between. The CDR3 sequence: CASSPSIAQGRAQHF. In nucleotides, the CDR3 is TGTGCCAGCTCACCATCGATCGCCCAGGGGAGGGCCCAGCATTTT.

V usage is TRBV15 and J usage is TRBJ2-7; no reliable D call. The V end lost 0 bases, the J end lost 1 base, and 10 bases lay between the germline ends. Germline CDR1 is LNHNV and CDR2 is YYDKDF (reference sequence). CDR3 size: 15 residues. Written as DNA, the CDR3 is TGTGCCACCAGCAGAGATTTGGACGGGTCCTACGAGCAGTACTTC. Residues: CATSRDLDGSYEQYF.

Many counts were recorded for this clonotype. The genes are TRBV7-9 and TRBJ2-3, with TRBD2 identical over 12 bases. Trimming at V came to 4 bases and at J to 6 bases, leaving 5 bases not matched to a gene. The CDR3 length is 15 residues. Per the germline V gene, CDR1 is SEHNR and CDR2 is FQNEAQ (reference sequence). CDR3 protein: CASSSPGLAGDTQYF. DNA for the CDR3: TGTGCCAGCAGCTCACCGGGACTAGCGGGTGATACGCAGTATTTT.

This clonotype was seen more than once but under ten times. The V gene is TRBV20-1, the J gene TRBJ1-1; D unresolved. The V gene lost 0 bases and the J gene lost 0 bases, with 5 bases spanning the gap. There are 13 residues in the CDR3. Germline V gene data show CDR1 as DFQATT and CDR2 as SNEGSKA (reference sequence). The CDR3 DNA follows: TGCAGTGCTAGAGATCTGATGAACACTGAAGCTTTCTTT. Translation: CSARDLMNTEAFF.

This clonotype has a count of ten or more. The chain uses TRBV6-5 and TRBJ1-1; a possible D gene is TRBD1 (5 bases). The CDR3 sequence is 14 residues long. Trimming took off 5 bases at V and 4 bases at J, with 14 bases between the two ends. CDR1 is MNHEY, CDR2 SVGAGI, per germline. This CDR3 reads CASSPDTRTTEAFF. In nucleotides, the CDR3 is TGTGCCAGCAGTCCGGACACCCGGACCACTGAAGCTTTCTTT.

This clonotype was seen more than once but under ten times. The V gene is TRBV29-1, the J gene TRBJ1-1, with a tentative D call TRBD1 (6 bases). The ends were cut back, 3 bases at V and 0 bases at J, with 8 bases in the middle. The germline V gene encodes CDR1 SQVTM and CDR2 ANQGSEA. The CDR3 covers 13 residues. CDR3 sequence (DNA): TGCAGCGTTGATGGACAGATGAACACTGAAGCTTTCTTT. It is translated as CSVDGQMNTEAFF.

The genes are TRBV9 and TRBJ1-5; D gene uncertain. The germline CDR1 and CDR2 sequences are SGDLS and YYNGEE. The germline V and J ends were trimmed by 0 bases and 6 bases, with 10 bases remaining between them. This CDR3 region has 14 residues. CDR3 nucleotide sequence: TGTGCCAGCAGCGTAGATCACGGCCCTCAGCCCCAGCATTTT. This encodes CASSVDHGPQPQHF.

This sequence joins TRBV11-2 and TRBJ2-1; the match to TRBD2 covers 8 bases. V was pared by 5 bases and J by 4 bases, with 4 bases of the junction left unmatched. This CDR3 is built from 14 residues. From germline, CDR1 is SGHAT and CDR2 FQNNGV. The CDR3 nucleotides are TGTGCCAGCAGCGCCGGGACTAGATACAATGAGCAGTTCTTC. Its translation: CASSAGTRYNEQFF.